One and the same sample provided the 11 T cell receptor beta chains below, sequenced in a study of T-cell memory formation after mild COVID-19. TCRdb ran MiXCR on the 5' RACE reads and lists one entry per CDR3 protein. The sample contains around 340,000 distinct CDR3 sequences, 13% of which appear only once. The specimen was PBMCs or a T cell subset sorted from them (not recorded which). Receptors were obtained from a man aged 18 to 29 who had mild COVID-19 (a few samples of this study predate the infection). Cell type and time point are not known.

DNA for the CDR3: TGCGCCAGCAGATGGGACAGGGGTAATTCACCCCTCCACTTT. Protein product: CASRWDRGNSPLHF. V is TRBV5-1 and J is TRBJ1-6; the match to TRBD1 covers 10 bases. With V trimmed by 5 bases and J by 6 bases, 2 bases remained unmatched. The CDR3 contains 14 residues. CDR1 is SGHRS and CDR2 is YFSETQ in the germline V gene.

This clonotype has at least ten counts. V and J are TRBV5-6 and TRBJ2-7, with 10 bases identical to TRBD1. Germline trimming cut 4 bases from V and 4 bases from J; bases unmatched to any gene: 14. CDR3 length: 17 residues. Germline CDR1 and CDR2: SGHDT and YYEEEE. As DNA, the CDR3 is TGTGCCAGCAGCGCCGGGGGCCCGGGACAGGGGACTTACGAGCAGTACGTC. It specifies CASSAGGPGQGTYEQYV.

This clonotype was seen only a few times. The CDR3 protein is CASRSNIAAGNTIYF. For the CDR3, the DNA is TGTGCCAGCAGGTCCAACATCGCCGCTGGAAACACCATATATTTT. The chain links TRBV12-3 or TRBV12-4 to TRBJ1-3; D unresolved. This CDR3 contains 15 residues. The V end lost 6 bases, the J end lost 2 bases, and 14 bases lay between the germline ends.

This clonotype was counted a few times. This chain links TRBV4-1 with TRBJ1-4; D unclear. Germline V gene sequence: CDR1 MGHRA, CDR2 YSYEKL. This CDR3 contains 15 residues. V lost 6 bases, J lost 4 bases, and 15 bases lay in between. CDR3 protein: CASSLSETFNEKLFF. CDR3 in DNA: TGCGCCAGCAGTCTATCGGAGACGTTTAATGAAAAACTGTTTTTT.

This clonotype was counted between two and nine times. The chain combines TRBV7-9 with TRBJ2-2; D is possibly TRBD1 (6 bases). V lost 6 bases and J 4 bases, leaving 12 bases between the germline ends. This CDR3 is 14 amino acids long. The germline V gene has CDR1 SEHNR and CDR2 FQNEAQ (reference sequence). The CDR3 DNA is TGTGCCAGCAGTCACAGGGACGGCACCGGGGAGCTGTTTTTT. Translated, it gives CASSHRDGTGELFF.

This clonotype occurred many times. V is TRBV29-1 and J is TRBJ2-1; 7 bases match TRBD2. The CDR3 totals 14 residues. The junction had 17 bases not matched to a gene; V was cut back by 3 bases and J by 15 bases. Germline CDR1 SQVTM, CDR2 ANQGSEA. The CDR3 DNA follows: TGCAGCGTTGAGGCCAGACTAGCTAACCAGACGGTGTTCTTC. Translated: CSVEARLANQTVFF.

This clonotype has a handful of counts. DNA for the CDR3: TGTGCCAGCAGAGGAGGGGACAGCAACACCGGGGAGCTGTTTTTT. Protein sequence: CASRGGDSNTGELFF. The chain has TRBV9 and TRBJ2-2, with D possibly being TRBD1 (7 bases). The germline gives CDR1 SGDLS, CDR2 YYNGEE. The V and J ends lost 5 bases and 2 bases respectively, with 13 bases between them. This CDR3 has 15 amino acids.

A few counts support this clonotype. The rearrangement links TRBV12-3 or TRBV12-4 to TRBJ2-4, with 13 bases matching TRBD2. The V segment lost 5 bases and the J segment 5 bases; nucleotides outside the gene matches: 6. There are 16 residues in the CDR3. The CDR3 region is CASSTRLAGGQNIQYF. CDR3 sequence (DNA): TGTGCCAGCAGTACAAGACTAGCGGGGGGACAAAACATTCAGTACTTC.

CDR3 amino acids: CASSYSGTEGILNYGYTF. Written as DNA, the CDR3 is TGTGCCAGCAGTTACTCCGGGACAGAAGGAATCCTAAACTATGGCTACACCTTC. This chain joins TRBV6-5 and TRBJ1-2; 7 nucleotides match TRBD1. CDR3 length: 18 residues. V lost 0 bases, J lost 2 bases, and 12 bases stayed unmatched. Germline CDR1 MNHEY, CDR2 SVGAGI.

The rearrangement uses TRBV20-1 and TRBJ2-4; TRBD2 matches 16 bases. Germline V CDR1 and CDR2: DFQATT, SNEGSKA (reference sequence). The CDR3 consists of 17 residues. V trimming: 6 bases; J trimming: 0 bases; junction bases outside the gene matches: 5. The CDR3 protein is CSASGLAGGLAKNIQYF. CDR3 sequence (DNA): TGCAGTGCGTCGGGACTAGCGGGGGGGCTAGCCAAAAACATTCAGTACTTC.

V gene TRBV23-1 combines with J gene TRBJ2-7, with D perhaps given as TRBD1 or TRBD2 (6 bases each). TRBV23-1 is an ORF, with its function uncertain. With 0 bases removed from V and 1 base from J, the gap between germline ends came to 16 bases. The CDR3 runs to 17 residues. The CDR3 loop reads CASSQSCARGGSYEQYV. The CDR3, as DNA: TGCGCCAGCAGTCAATCCTGCGCCAGGGGAGGTTCCTACGAGCAGTACGTC.